This TCR beta chain was sequenced in a study of response to subunit inactivated influenza vaccine. Regarding the study as a whole: Authors suggested each seasonal influenza vaccination recruits few new T cells.

TCRdb reanalysed the RT-PCR reads using MiXCR and keeps one entry per CDR3 protein. The sample carries 860,000 or so distinct CDR3 sequences, approximately 21% recorded once. CDR3 length: 13 amino acids. The V end was cut by 0 bases, the J end by 8 bases, with 10 bases between. Germline CDR1 MNHEY, CDR2 SVGAGI. Worth noting for this clonotype: Its target is unknown.

The origin of this receptor is a man aged 45-60 years who received an inactivated influenza vaccine. Source: PBMCs from blood, taken roughly 5 days after vaccination. This chain joins TRBV6-5 and TRBJ1-1; D is possibly TRBD1 (6 bases). CDR3 loop: CASSYSLRGEAFF. The CDR3 DNA reads TGTGCCAGCAGTTACTCTCTTAGGGGGGAAGCTTTCTTT.